This entry is about one T cell receptor (beta chain). Its antigen is currently not known. Base qualities are missing; no much larger clone stands one base away. The source of the sample is a study of chemoradiotherapy in HPV16-positive cancers (dated by TCRdb to between 2022 and 2023). In the study overall: Candidate HPV-specific T-cell clones and common TCR motifs were defined through functional T-cell assays on cells from a couple of HPV16-positive patients. The candidate HPV-specific TCRs and motifs were then tracked in TCR repertoires from some 86 patients with HPV-related cancers. The study asked whether T-cell immunity against the HPV oncoproteins E6 and E7 changes during chemoradiotherapy and whether it affects survival. Paper-wide results and their limitations: Only two HPV16-positive patients were used to derive the functional definition of HPV-specific T cells, and the survival association was reported for HPV16-positive patients. Expansion of candidate HPV-specific clones and E7-related TCR motifs was observed in the tumor microenvironment during treatment, whereas no such expansion was observed for non-HPV-specific T cells. In HPV16-positive patients, expansion of HPV-responsive T cells during chemoradiotherapy was associated with improved recurrence-free survival.

The library was made by the immunoSEQ multiplex PCR assay. The immuneACCESS repertoire file appears here via TCRdb, limited to in-frame rearrangements. These files lack a portion of the clones; in checked studies, under half of the deficit traces to unresolved V genes, and the cause of the others is not known. Counted in this sample were tens of thousands of clones; about nine tenths of them appeared once. 4% to 5% of the sample is in the top ten clones. From its cysteine to its phenylalanine, the CDR3 spans 13 amino acids. Of the read, only the CDR3 DNA is kept; its 39 bases are in frame from base 1. The germline V gene specifies SGDLS as CDR1 and YYNGEE as CDR2. Trimming takes 3 bases from V and 5 bases from J, and the germline ends sit 9 bases apart. Because repertoires were sampled repeatedly during chemoradiotherapy, clonal expansion in the tumor microenvironment could be followed.

The TCR was taken from a human donor with HPV-associated anogenital cancer. This chain is built from TRBV9 and TRBJ1-5; TRBD1 might be the D gene, on 6 matching bases. The sequencing used blood, collected from a patient who underwent chemoradiotherapy. At the DNA level, the sequence is TGTGCCAGCAGCGGGGGGCCGGATCAGCCCCAGCATTTT. This sequence encodes CASSGGPDQPQHF.